Detailed here is one TCR beta chain. The read terminates 3 residues ahead of where the CDR3 ends, so the germline J gene completes it. V shed 5 bases and J 2 bases; nucleotides not matched to a gene: 5. The CDR3 sequence is 16 residues long. Germline V gene data show CDR1 as LNHDA and CDR2 as SQIVND (reference sequence). The sample belongs to a study of T cells in women clearing cervical HPV infection. The protocol was immunoSEQ multiplex PCR, while the TCRdb copy is restricted to in-frame clones and leaves out a portion. This table lists around 35,000 clones. This chain joins TRBV19 and TRBJ2-3, with 12 positions matching TRBD2. The receptor was isolated from a woman aged 18 to 75 with a cervical HPV16 infection that either progressed to CIN3+ or cleared (not recorded which). The sample was blood buffy coat. CDR3 bases read: TGTGCCAGTAGTCCTAGCGGGAGGGGGGTCACAGATACG. Translation: CASSPSGRGVTDT. The entire CDR3 is CASSPSGRGVTDTQYF.